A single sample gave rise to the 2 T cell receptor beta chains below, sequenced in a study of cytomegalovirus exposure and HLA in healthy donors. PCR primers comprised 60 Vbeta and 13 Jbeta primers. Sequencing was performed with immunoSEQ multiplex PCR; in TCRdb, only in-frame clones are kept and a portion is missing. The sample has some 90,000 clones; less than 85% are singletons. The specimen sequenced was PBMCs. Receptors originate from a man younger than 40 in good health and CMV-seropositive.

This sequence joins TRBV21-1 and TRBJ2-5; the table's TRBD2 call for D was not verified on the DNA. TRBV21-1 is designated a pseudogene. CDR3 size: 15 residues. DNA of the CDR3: TGTGCCAGCAGCAAAGGCAGAGACTTCCAAGAGACCCAGTACTTC. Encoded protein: CASSKGRDFQETQYF.

Here the CDR3 DNA reads TGTGCCAGCAGGTTACAGGGGGCGCCTTACGAGCAGTACTTC. The encoded protein is CASRLQGAPYEQYF. The rearrangement joins TRBV28 to TRBJ2-7, with 9 bases that match TRBD1. Per germline, CDR1 MDHEN and CDR2 SYDVKM. The V gene end was trimmed by 6 bases and the J gene end by 4 bases; junction bases not matched to a gene: 7. The CDR3 loop spans 14 amino acids.